The 2 T cell receptor beta chains below come from one sample, sequenced in a study of blood T cell repertoires in COVID-19. Generated by immunoSEQ multiplex PCR, the TCRdb table keeps only in-frame clones and is missing some. The table records just over 75,000 clones, roughly 84% of them present only once. The sample was peripheral blood. The receptors stem from a man aged 50 to 59 with acute or convalescent COVID-19.

The chain carries TRBV4-2 and TRBJ1-1; D is ambiguous. Trimming took off 2 bases at V and 0 bases at J, with 7 bases between the two ends. This CDR3 is built from 14 residues. Germline values: CDR1 LGHNA, CDR2 YNFKEQ. CDR3 sequence: CASSQNTVNTEAFF. The CDR3 nucleotides are TGTGCCAGCAGCCAAAATACGGTGAACACTGAAGCTTTCTTT.

The rearrangement uses TRBV9 and TRBJ2-7; D is perhaps TRBD2 (5 bases). V shed 0 bases and J shed 9 bases, with 28 bases lying between them. Germline CDR1 reads SGDLS; CDR2 reads YYNGEE. The CDR3 consists of 18 residues. CDR3: CASSVGPGSNRSGVVQYF. As DNA, the CDR3 is TGTGCCAGCAGCGTAGGACCGGGATCGAATCGTTCGGGTGTGGTGCAGTACTTC.